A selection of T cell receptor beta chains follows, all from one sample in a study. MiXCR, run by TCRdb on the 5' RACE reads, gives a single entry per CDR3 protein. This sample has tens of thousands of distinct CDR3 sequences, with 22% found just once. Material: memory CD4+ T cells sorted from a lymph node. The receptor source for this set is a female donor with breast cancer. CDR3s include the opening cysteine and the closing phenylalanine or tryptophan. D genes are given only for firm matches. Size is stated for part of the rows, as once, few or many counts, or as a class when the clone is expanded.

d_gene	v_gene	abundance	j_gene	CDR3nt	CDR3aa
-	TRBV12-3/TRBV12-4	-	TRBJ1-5	TGTGCCAGCAGTTTGAGGGCAGAACAGCCCCAGCATTTT	CASSLRAEQPQHF
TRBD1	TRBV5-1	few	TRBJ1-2	TGCGCCAGCAGTACAGGGGCTAACTATGGCTACACCTTC	CASSTGANYGYTF
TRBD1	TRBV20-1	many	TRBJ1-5	TGCAGCGGGACAGATAATAATCAGCCCCAGCATTTT	CSGTDNNQPQHF
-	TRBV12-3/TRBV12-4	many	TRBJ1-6	TGTGCCAGCAGGAGAGAAAGGACGGGCGGTTCACCCCTCCACTTT	CASRRERTGGSPLHF
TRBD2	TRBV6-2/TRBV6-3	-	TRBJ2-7	TGTGCCAGCAGTTCGGGACTAGCGGGGGGGCTAGTCCACGAGCAGTACTTC	CASSSGLAGGLVHEQYF
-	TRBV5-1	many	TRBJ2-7	TGCGCCAGCAGCTCAGGAACGACTTACGAGCAGTACTTC	CASSSGTTYEQYF
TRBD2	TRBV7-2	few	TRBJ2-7	TGTGCCAGCAGCTTAGTCGGTAGCGGGAGCTCCTACGAGCAGTACTTC	CASSLVGSGSSYEQYF
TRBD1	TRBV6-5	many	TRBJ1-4	TGTGCCAGCAGCACCCGGACAGGGACTAATGAAAAACTGTTTTTT	CASSTRTGTNEKLFF
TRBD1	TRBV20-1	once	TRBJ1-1	TGCAGTGCTAGGACAGGGGGCTATCTGAACACTGAAGCTTTCTTT	CSARTGGYLNTEAFF
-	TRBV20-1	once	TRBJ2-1	TGCAGTGGTGGGGGGGCTAGTAGGTCGGTGCAGTTCTTC	CSGGGASRSVQFF
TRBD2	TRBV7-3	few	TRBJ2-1	TGTGCCAGCAGCTTTAGGGGGACTAGCGGGGCTGAGCAGTTCTTC	CASSFRGTSGAEQFF
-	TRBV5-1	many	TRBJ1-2	TGCGCCAGCAGCTTGGATTTCCGAGACAGACAACGTGGCTACACCTTC	CASSLDFRDRQRGYTF
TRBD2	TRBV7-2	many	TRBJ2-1	TGTGCCAGCAGCTCTTCCGGGACTAGCAGGAATGAGCAGTTCTTC	CASSSSGTSRNEQFF
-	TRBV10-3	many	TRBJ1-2	TGTGCCATCAGTGATAACAGAAACTATGGCTACACCTTC	CAISDNRNYGYTF
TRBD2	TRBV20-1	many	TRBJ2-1	TGCAGTGCTACAATAGCGGGAGAAAACAATGAGCAGTTCTTC	CSATIAGENNEQFF
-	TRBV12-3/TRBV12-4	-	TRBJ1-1	TGTGCCAGCAGTTTTGGGGTTGGAAACACTGAAGCTTTCTTT	CASSFGVGNTEAFF
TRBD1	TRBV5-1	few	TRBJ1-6	TGCGCCAGCAGCTTGGAAGTGACAGGGAAAAATTCACCCCTCCACTTT	CASSLEVTGKNSPLHF